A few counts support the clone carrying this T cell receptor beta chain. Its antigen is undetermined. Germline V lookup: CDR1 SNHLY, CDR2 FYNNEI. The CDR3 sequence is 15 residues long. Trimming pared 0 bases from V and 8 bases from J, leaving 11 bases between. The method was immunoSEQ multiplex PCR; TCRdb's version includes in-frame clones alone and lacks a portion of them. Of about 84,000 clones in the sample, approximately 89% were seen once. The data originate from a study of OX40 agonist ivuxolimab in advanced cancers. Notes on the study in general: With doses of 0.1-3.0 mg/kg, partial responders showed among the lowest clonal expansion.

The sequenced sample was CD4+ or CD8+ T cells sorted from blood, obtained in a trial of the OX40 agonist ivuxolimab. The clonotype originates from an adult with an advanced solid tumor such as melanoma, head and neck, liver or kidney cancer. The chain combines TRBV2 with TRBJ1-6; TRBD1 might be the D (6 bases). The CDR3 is CASSEAPGHYSPLHF. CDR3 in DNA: TGTGCCAGCAGTGAAGCACCGGGACACTATTCACCCCTCCACTTT. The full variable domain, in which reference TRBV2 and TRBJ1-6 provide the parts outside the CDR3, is EPEVTQTPSHQVTQMGQEVILRCVPISNHLYFYWYRQILGQKVEFLVSFYNNEISEKSEIFDDQFSVERPDGSNFTLKIRSTKLEDSAMYFCASSEAPGHYSPLHFGNGTRLTVT.